Shown below are 26 T cell receptor beta chains from a single sample sequenced in a study of T-cell memory formation after mild COVID-19. Using its own MiXCR run on the 5' RACE reads, TCRdb lists one record per CDR3 protein. The sample records almost 45,000 distinct CDR3 sequences, roughly 6.6% being singletons. The specimen was PBMCs or a T cell subset sorted from them (not recorded which). These receptor sequences come from an adult who had mild COVID-19 (a few samples of this study predate the infection). Cell type and time point are not known.

This clonotype occurred many times. The chain is built from TRBV5-1 and TRBJ2-1; weak D call: TRBD2 (5 bases). CDR1 and CDR2 from the germline V gene are SGHRS and YFSETQ. Trimming pared 4 bases from V and 5 bases from J, leaving 13 bases between. The CDR3 contains 14 residues. CDR3: CASSPMSGDNEQFF. In nucleotides, the CDR3 is TGCGCCAGCAGCCCCATGTCCGGGGACAATGAGCAGTTCTTC.

This clonotype was picked up a small number of times. The chain is built from TRBV24-1 and TRBJ2-4; D may match TRBD1 or TRBD2 (6 bases each). V was pared by 3 bases and J by 6 bases, with 17 bases between. The germline CDR1 and CDR2 sequences are KGHDR and SFDVKD. The CDR3 runs to 16 residues. The CDR3 reads CATSDVAGEERNIQYF. In DNA, the CDR3 is TGTGCCACCAGTGATGTCGCAGGGGAGGAGAGAAACATTCAGTACTTC.

This clonotype was recorded many times. An end of the junction does not agree with germline; a read error may underlie this. This sequence joins TRBV7-7 and TRBJ2-2, with D possibly being TRBD1 (6 bases). CDR3 length equals 13 residues. Germline-derived CDR1 and CDR2 are SSHAT and FNYEAQ (reference sequence). The CDR3 DNA follows: TGTGCTAGCAGCCCTAAAGGGGGCGGGGAGCTGTTTTTT. Residues: CASSPKGGGELFF. The entire variable domain, with the rest obtained from reference TRBV7-7 and TRBJ2-2, is as follows: GAGVSQSPRYKVTKRGQDVTLRCDPISSHATLYWYQQALGQGPEFLTYFNYEAQPDKSGLPSDRFSAERPEGSISTLTIQRTEQRDSAMYRCASSPKGGGELFFGEGSRLTVL.

This clonotype has ten or more counts. V is TRBV20-1 and J is TRBJ2-7, with 7 bases identical to TRBD2. Germline-derived CDR1 and CDR2 are DFQATT and SNEGSKA (reference sequence). Trimming took 3 bases from V and 2 from J; bases not matched to a gene: 7. There are 14 residues in the CDR3. In DNA form, the CDR3 reads TGCAGTGCTAGGTTGTCTAGCGGTGCCTACGAGCAGTACTTC. Its protein is CSARLSSGAYEQYF.

This clonotype was seen a few times. V and J are TRBV7-2 and TRBJ1-5; D gene ambiguous. The CDR3 is 15 residues long. The V gene's germline CDR1 is SGHTA and CDR2 FQGNSA. V was shortened by 1 base and J by 2 bases, with 9 bases between the two germline ends. CDR3 in DNA: TGTGCCAGCAGCTTAGAGCAACGGGGCAATCAGCCCCAGCATTTT. Translation gives CASSLEQRGNQPQHF.

The chain is built from TRBV10-3 and TRBJ2-3; TRBD1 might be the D (7 bases). Germline V gene lookup returns CDR1 ENHRY and CDR2 SYGVKD. With 0 bases removed from V and 9 bases from J, the gap between germline ends came to 16 bases. This CDR3 has 15 amino acids. In nucleotides, the CDR3 is TGTGCCATCAGTGAGTCTGGGCGGGGACAGCGAACGCAGTATTTT. This sequence encodes CAISESGRGQRTQYF.

This clonotype was counted ten times or more. The chain employs TRBV20-1 and TRBJ1-5, with D perhaps matching TRBD1 (5 bases). V lost 4 bases and J lost 4, with 17 bases in between. Germline V CDR1 and CDR2: DFQATT, SNEGSKA (reference sequence). The CDR3 is 15 residues long. CDR3 residues: CSATLLGGRNQPQHF. The CDR3 bases are TGCAGTGCTACCCTCCTGGGGGGTCGAAATCAGCCCCAGCATTTT.

This clonotype showed up many times. The chain uses TRBV5-1 and TRBJ1-1, with 7 bases identical to TRBD1. The germline gives CDR1 SGHRS, CDR2 YFSETQ. The CDR3 contains 16 residues. The J segment lost 1 base and the V segment lost 4 bases, leaving 10 bases of the junction unmatched. CDR3 bases: TGCGCCAGCAGCACTGGGGACAGAAGCGGGAACACTGAAGCTTTCTTT. Translating it yields CASSTGDRSGNTEAFF.

This clonotype was recorded many times. The J gene is TRBJ1-2, the V gene TRBV5-1; 8 bases fit TRBD1. This CDR3 comprises 15 residues. The V gene end was trimmed by 4 bases and the J gene end by 4 bases; junction bases not matched to a gene: 9. Germline V CDR1 and CDR2: SGHRS, YFSETQ. The CDR3 protein is CASSDGQGSGYGYTF. CDR3 DNA sequence: TGCGCCAGCAGCGACGGACAGGGTTCTGGCTATGGCTACACCTTC.

At least ten counts were recorded for this clonotype. The V gene is TRBV7-9, the J gene TRBJ2-5; D possibly corresponds to TRBD2 (6 bases). The CDR3 covers 15 residues. Germline V lookup: CDR1 SEHNR, CDR2 FQNEAQ (reference sequence). V was clipped by 5 bases and J by 2 bases, with 15 bases between them. This CDR3 reads CASSPKTRLQETQYF. In DNA form, the CDR3 reads TGTGCCAGCAGCCCCAAGACTAGGCTACAAGAGACCCAGTACTTC.

The rearrangement links TRBV24-1 to TRBJ2-2; TRBD1 is a possible D gene (6 bases). The germline V gene has CDR1 KGHDR and CDR2 SFDVKD. The CDR3 length is 13 residues. The V end lost 7 bases, the J end lost 1 base, and 6 bases lay between the germline ends. In DNA form, the CDR3 reads TGTGCCACCAGGGACAGGAACACCGGGGAGCTGTTTTTT. Its protein product is CATRDRNTGELFF.

This clonotype is categorized as medium-sized. The genes are TRBV4-2 and TRBJ2-7; a possible D gene is TRBD2 (6 bases). CDR3 length: 16 residues. The V gene lost 1 base and the J gene lost 4 bases, with 17 bases spanning the gap. Germline CDR1 is LGHNA and CDR2 is YNFKEQ. CDR3 nucleotide sequence: TGTGCCAGCAGCCAAGGGTACGGGGGAAACGTTTACGAGCAGTACTTC. This translates into CASSQGYGGNVYEQYF.

CDR3 protein: CASSERHNQPQHF. The DNA of the CDR3 is TGTGCCAGCAGCGAGCGGCACAATCAGCCCCAGCATTTT. The chain joins TRBV7-6 to TRBJ1-5; D remains ambiguous. The V end was cut by 5 bases, the J end by 3 bases, with 8 bases between. This CDR3 region has 13 residues. CDR1 is SGHVS and CDR2 is FNYEAQ in the germline V gene.

This clonotype was detected only a few times. J is TRBJ2-3 and V is TRBV9; D not resolved. CDR1 SGDLS and CDR2 YYNGEE come from the germline V gene. Trimming cost V 4 bases and J 8 bases, with 5 bases left between them. The CDR3 length is 10 residues. CDR3 coding DNA: TGTGCCAGCAGCAGCTCTACGCAGTATTTT. Translated, it gives CASSSSTQYF.

The chain uses TRBV30 and TRBJ2-2, with TRBD1 identical over 7 bases. Germline CDR1 reads GTSNPN; CDR2 reads SVGIG (reference sequence). V gave up 0 bases and J gave up 5 bases; unmatched junction bases: 0. CDR3 length: 13 residues. This CDR3 is CAWSVQGTGELFF. CDR3 DNA sequence: TGTGCCTGGAGTGTACAGGGGACCGGGGAGCTGTTTTTT.

The sample holds many counts of this clonotype. The CDR3 nucleotides are TGCAGTGCTAACTCCGCAAAGGGGACGGGTGAAAAACTGTTTTTT. Protein: CSANSAKGTGEKLFF. The rearrangement joins TRBV20-1 to TRBJ1-4, with D perhaps matching TRBD1 (5 bases). V lost 4 bases, J lost 7 bases, and 19 bases lay in between. The CDR3 length is 15 residues. Germline CDR1 and CDR2: DFQATT and SNEGSKA (reference sequence).

This clonotype was counted at least ten times. This chain connects TRBV7-9 to TRBJ2-1; 9 bases are shared with TRBD1. The CDR3 is 13 amino acids. Germline CDR1 is SEHNR and CDR2 is FQNEAQ (reference sequence). Losses at the gene ends were 5 bases for V and 6 bases for J; bases not matched to a gene: 2. CDR3 sequence: CASSLQGANEQFF. For the CDR3, the DNA is TGTGCCAGCAGCCTACAGGGGGCCAATGAGCAGTTCTTC. The complete variable domain, with remaining parts taken from reference TRBV7-9 and TRBJ2-1, reads DTGVSQNPRHKITKRGQNVTFRCDPISEHNRLYWYRQTLGQGPEFLTYFQNEAQLEKSRLLSDRFSAERPKGSFSTLEIQRTEQGDSAMYLCASSLQGANEQFFGPGTRLTVL.

This chain links TRBV18 with TRBJ2-2; TRBD2 aligns across 8 bases. Germline V lookup: CDR1 KGHSH, CDR2 LQKENI. The CDR3 has 17 residues. Unmatched junction bases numbered 6, after V lost 3 bases and J lost 0 bases. The CDR3 coding sequence is TGTGCCAGCTCACCGGTTACTAGCGGCGCGAACACCGGGGAGCTGTTTTTT. Its translation is CASSPVTSGANTGELFF.

This clonotype was counted at least ten times. This sequence joins TRBV12-3 or TRBV12-4 and TRBJ2-1; TRBD2 might be the D (6 bases). V was shortened by 3 bases and J by 7 bases, with 28 bases between the two germline ends. The CDR3 contains 19 residues. CDR3 in DNA: TGTGCCAGCAGTTTCGTATCTAGCGTAATGGCCCAAACAACGAATGAGCAGTTCTTC. It yields the protein CASSFVSSVMAQTTNEQFF.

The table lists this clonotype with many counts. This rearrangement joins TRBV6-6 to TRBJ1-3; D is undetermined. The CDR3 is 16 amino acids. Germline loops: CDR1 MNHNY, CDR2 SVGAGI (reference sequence). V lost 2 bases to trimming and J lost 0 bases, with 11 bases between them. The CDR3 DNA reads as TGTGCCAGCAGTTACACGGTTGTGGACTCTGGAAACACCATATATTTT. Its protein is CASSYTVVDSGNTIYF.

This clonotype was seen many times. This chain joins TRBV15 and TRBJ2-7; D tentatively fits TRBD1 or TRBD2 (5 bases each). CDR3 length: 17 amino acids. Germline loops: CDR1 LNHNV, CDR2 YYDKDF (reference sequence). V was clipped by 1 base and J by 3 bases, with 19 bases between them. This chain's CDR3 is CATSRVNIRDGYYEQYF. CDR3 nucleotides: TGTGCCACCAGCAGAGTCAACATCCGGGACGGCTACTACGAGCAGTACTTC.

This clonotype was seen repeatedly, ten times or more. The chain carries TRBV7-3 and TRBJ2-5, with unresolved D. This CDR3 has 12 amino acids. V shed 5 bases and J shed 5 bases, with 9 bases lying between them. From germline, CDR1 is SGHTA and CDR2 FQGTGA. CDR3 nucleotide sequence: TGTGCCAGCAGCCGTGGTGGGGAGACCCAGTACTTC. Amino acids: CASSRGGETQYF.

The rearrangement uses TRBV18 and TRBJ2-7; 9 bases map to TRBD1. From germline, CDR1 is KGHSH and CDR2 LQKENI. The CDR3 covers 15 residues. V lost 6 bases, J lost 1 base, and 7 bases stayed unmatched. The CDR3 nucleotides are TGTGCCAGCTCCCCCGGACAGGGGAATTCCTACGAGCAGTACTTC. Its translation is CASSPGQGNSYEQYF.

This clonotype has just a few counts. DNA for the CDR3: TGCGCCAGCCGTCTGGGACAGGGGCGCTATGGCTACACCTTC. This encodes CASRLGQGRYGYTF. The chain has TRBV5-1 and TRBJ1-2, with 10 bases aligning to TRBD1. This CDR3 is 14 amino acids long. J was trimmed by 4 bases and V by 7 bases; bases with no gene match: 7. Looked up from germline, CDR1 is SGHRS and CDR2 is YFSETQ.

The gene calls are TRBV2 and TRBJ1-5; 8 positions match TRBD1. V lost 10 bases to trimming and J lost 0 bases; unmatched junction nucleotides: 5. The CDR3 contains 14 residues. Per germline, CDR1 SNHLY and CDR2 FYNNEI. The CDR3 bases are TGTGCCACGAAGACAGGGGTTAGCAATCAGCCCCAGCATTTT. Residues: CATKTGVSNQPQHF.

This clonotype showed up just a few times. J is TRBJ2-1 and V is TRBV5-6; 8 nucleotides align to TRBD2. V gave up 1 base and J gave up 9 bases; unmatched junction bases: 9. The length of the CDR3 is 15 residues. Germline CDR1 reads SGHDT; CDR2 reads YYEEEE. The CDR3 sequence is CASSLTGLGSGEQFF. The CDR3 nucleotides are TGTGCCAGCAGCTTGACGGGACTAGGTAGCGGTGAGCAGTTCTTC.